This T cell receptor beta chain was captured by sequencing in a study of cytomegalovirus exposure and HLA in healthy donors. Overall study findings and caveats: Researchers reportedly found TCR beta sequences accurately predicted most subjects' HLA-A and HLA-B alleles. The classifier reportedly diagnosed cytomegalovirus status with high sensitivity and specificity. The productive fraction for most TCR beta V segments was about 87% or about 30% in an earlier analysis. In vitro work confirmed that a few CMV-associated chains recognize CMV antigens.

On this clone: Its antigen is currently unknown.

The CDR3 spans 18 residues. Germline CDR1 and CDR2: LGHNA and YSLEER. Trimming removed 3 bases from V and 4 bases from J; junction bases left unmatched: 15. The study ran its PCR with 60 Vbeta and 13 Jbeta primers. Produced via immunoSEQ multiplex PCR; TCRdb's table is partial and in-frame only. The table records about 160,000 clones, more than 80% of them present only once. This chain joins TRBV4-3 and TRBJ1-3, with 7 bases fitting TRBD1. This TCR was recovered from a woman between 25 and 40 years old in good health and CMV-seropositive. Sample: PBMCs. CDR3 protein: CASSHPPYSDRVGNTIYF. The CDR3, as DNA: TGCGCCAGCAGCCACCCTCCCTACTCCGACAGGGTCGGAAACACCATATATTTT.